The 23 T cell receptor beta chains listed next were all sequenced from one sample in a study of cytotoxic CD8 clonotypes in ibrutinib-treated CLL. The assay was immunoSEQ multiplex PCR, and TCRdb's table has in-frame clones only and misses some. Seen here are around 76,000 clones, approximately 87% observed once, and the top ten hold roughly 40%. The starting material was PBMCs, obtained after 24 months of ibrutinib treatment. These receptors were obtained from a human donor with chronic lymphocytic leukemia.

This chain uses TRBV5-6 with TRBJ2-7; 9 bases are a match to TRBD1. The CDR3 is 15 residues long. Germline CDR1 reads SGHDT; CDR2 reads YYEEEE. Trimming removed 1 base from V and 4 bases from J; junction bases left unmatched: 6. CDR3 coding DNA: TGTGCCAGCAGCTTGTACAGGGGGCTTCGGTACGAGCAGTACTTC. Amino acids: CASSLYRGLRYEQYF.

This clone has only one observation. The V and J genes are TRBV18 and TRBJ2-1, with D uncertain. CDR1 is KGHSH, CDR2 LQKENI, per germline. The CDR3 runs 15 residues. V was cut by 3 bases and J by 9 bases, with 18 bases left in between. The chain's CDR3 is CASSPKDPFKSEQFF. The CDR3 DNA reads as TGTGCCAGCTCACCTAAGGACCCCTTCAAAAGTGAGCAGTTCTTC.

CDR3 nucleotide sequence: TGTGCCAGCAGCCAGGGAATGGGAGAAGAGTCCTACGAGCAGTACTTC. Its protein product is CASSQGMGEESYEQYF. The J gene is TRBJ2-7, the V gene TRBV4-2, with a weak D call TRBD2 (5 bases). The V end lost 3 bases, the J end lost 1 base, and 16 bases lay between the germline ends. In germline, CDR1 is LGHNA, CDR2 YNFKEQ. This CDR3 comprises 16 residues.

The chain combines TRBV10-3 with TRBJ2-7; possibly TRBD1 or TRBD2 for D (6 bases each). V was cut by 9 bases and J by 3 bases, with 15 bases left in between. Germline CDR1 is ENHRY and CDR2 is SYGVKD. CDR3 length: 13 amino acids. In nucleotides, the CDR3 is TGTGCCATTAACCCGGAGGGGGACTACGAGCAGTACTTC. Its protein is CAINPEGDYEQYF.

The rearrangement joins TRBV27 to TRBJ1-5; D is perhaps TRBD1 (5 bases). The CDR3 contains 17 residues. Per germline, CDR1 MNHEY and CDR2 SMNVEV (reference sequence). Deletions cut 5 bases from V and 1 base from J, with 18 bases between. DNA of the CDR3: TGTGCCAGCAGTCCAGGGCCCATCGCTATCAGCAATCAGCCCCAGCATTTT. Translating it yields CASSPGPIAISNQPQHF.

This sequence joins TRBV19 and TRBJ2-7; 10 bases fit TRBD1. The CDR3 spans 15 residues. Trimming removed 5 bases from V and 2 bases from J; junction bases left unmatched: 6. Germline V lookup: CDR1 LNHDA, CDR2 SQIVND (reference sequence). This CDR3 reads CASSFGTGVAYEQYF. For the CDR3, the DNA is TGTGCCAGTAGTTTCGGGACAGGGGTCGCCTACGAGCAGTACTTC.

This rearrangement joins TRBV2 to TRBJ2-7, with TRBD1 matching over 9 bases. The CDR3 runs 13 residues. Germline V lookup: CDR1 SNHLY, CDR2 FYNNEI. The junction had 3 bases not matched to a gene; V was cut back by 5 bases and J by 4 bases. The CDR3 DNA reads as TGTGCCAGCAGTAGGGGACAGGGATACGAGCAGTACTTC. Its translation: CASSRGQGYEQYF. Full variable domain (rest looked up from reference TRBV2 and TRBJ2-7): EPEVTQTPSHQVTQMGQEVILRCVPISNHLYFYWYRQILGQKVEFLVSFYNNEISEKSEIFDDQFSVERPDGSNFTLKIRSTKLEDSAMYFCASSRGQGYEQYFGPGTRLTVT.

For the CDR3, the DNA is TGTGCCAGTAGTATAGCCCTCAGGAGCTCCTACGAGCAGTACTTC. Protein: CASSIALRSSYEQYF. V usage is TRBV19 and J usage is TRBJ2-7; D ambiguous. The CDR3 is 15 residues long. CDR1 and CDR2 from the germline V gene are LNHDA and SQIVND (reference sequence). Trimming took off 1 base at V and 0 bases at J, with 10 bases between the two ends.

CDR3 region: CASSQMRGGTQYF. The CDR3 bases are TGTGCCAGCAGCCAAATGAGAGGAGGGACCCAGTACTTC. The chain has TRBV7-3 and TRBJ2-5, with TRBD2 as a possible D gene (5 bases). V dropped 5 bases and J dropped 7 bases, with 14 bases sitting between them. Looked up from germline, CDR1 is SGHTA and CDR2 is FQGTGA. The length of the CDR3 is 13 residues.

The chain combines TRBV7-6 with TRBJ1-2; 7 bases map to TRBD1. The CDR3 runs 13 residues. With V trimmed by 0 bases and J by 7 bases, 2 bases remained unmatched. Per germline, CDR1 SGHVS and CDR2 FNYEAQ. CDR3 protein: CASSLADRVGYTF. CDR3 DNA: TGTGCCAGCAGCTTAGCAGACAGGGTTGGCTACACCTTC.

V and J are TRBV5-4 and TRBJ2-5; D perhaps matches TRBD2 (7 bases). Per germline, CDR1 SGHNT and CDR2 YYREEE (reference sequence). V lost 4 bases to trimming and J lost 1 base, with 11 bases between them. CDR3 length: 14 amino acids. The CDR3 coding sequence is TGTGCCAGCAGCGGGGGGGGCGTCCAAGAGACCCAGTACTTC. Protein: CASSGGGVQETQYF.

The chain carries TRBV10-2 and TRBJ2-7; D is undetermined. The length of the CDR3 is 13 residues. V lost 2 bases and J lost 3, with 8 bases in between. The V gene's germline CDR1 is WSHSY and CDR2 SAAADI. CDR3 coding DNA: TGCGCCAGCAGTGAGGCAGACCTCTACGAGCAGTACTTC. Its translation: CASSEADLYEQYF.

The rearrangement joins TRBV5-1 to TRBJ2-1, with TRBD2 matching over 11 bases. The CDR3 contains 18 residues. J was trimmed by 3 bases and V by 3 bases; bases with no gene match: 11. The germline V gene encodes CDR1 SGHRS and CDR2 YFSETQ. In DNA, the CDR3 is TGCGCCAGCAGCTCCCGGGGTAGCGGGAGGGATTTCTACAATGAGCAGTTCTTC. Its translation is CASSSRGSGRDFYNEQFF.

This clone was recorded many times. V usage is TRBV7-2 and J usage is TRBJ2-5; no clear D gene. The CDR3 runs to 14 residues. CDR1 and CDR2 from the germline V gene are SGHTA and FQGNSA. V dropped 6 bases and J dropped 0 bases, with 11 bases sitting between them. This chain's CDR3 is CASSQGPHQETQYF. DNA of the CDR3: TGTGCCAGCAGTCAAGGCCCCCACCAAGAGACCCAGTACTTC. Full variable domain (outside the CDR3, taken from reference TRBV7-2 and TRBJ2-5): GAGVSQSPSNKVTEKGKDVELRCDPISGHTALYWYRQSLGQGLEFLIYFQGNSAPDKSGLPSDRFSAERTGGSVSTLTIQRTQQEDSAVYLCASSQGPHQETQYFGPGTRLLVL.

The chain joins TRBV28 to TRBJ1-5; possibly TRBD1 for D (6 bases). CDR1 and CDR2 from the germline V gene are MDHEN and SYDVKM. The CDR3 is 15 residues long. The germline V and J ends were trimmed by 5 bases and 4 bases, with 15 bases remaining between them. The CDR3 bases are TGTGCCAGCAGTCGGGACACTAGTACTAATCAGCCCCAGCATTTT. Protein product: CASSRDTSTNQPQHF.

The rearrangement uses TRBV6-6 and TRBJ2-1; 11 positions agree with TRBD2. Germline CDR1 MNHNY, CDR2 SVGAGI (reference sequence). The length of the CDR3 is 16 residues. J gave up 9 bases and V 5 bases, and 12 bases lay outside the gene matches. Written as DNA, the CDR3 is TGTGCCAGCAGTACCAATAGCGGGAGGGCCGGGGGTGAGCAGTTCTTC. Its protein is CASSTNSGRAGGEQFF.

V and J are TRBV19 and TRBJ1-5, with D uncertain. Germline V gene data show CDR1 as LNHDA and CDR2 as SQIVND (reference sequence). The CDR3 totals 13 residues. Between the trimmed V and J ends, which lost 3 bases and 7 bases, there was a span of 10 bases. CDR3 in amino acids: CASSIRHQQPQHF. CDR3 DNA sequence: TGTGCCAGTAGTATCCGACACCAGCAGCCCCAGCATTTT.

This chain links TRBV6-5 with TRBJ1-5; no definite D call. The germline V gene encodes CDR1 MNHEY and CDR2 SVGAGI. CDR3 length equals 11 residues. Trimming pared 5 bases from V and 10 bases from J, leaving 9 bases between. This CDR3 is CASSHGNPQHF. The CDR3 nucleotides read TGTGCCAGCAGTCACGGAAATCCCCAGCATTTT.

This chain joins TRBV7-9 and TRBJ1-4; D gene unclear. The germline CDR1 and CDR2 sequences are SEHNR and FQNEAQ (reference sequence). CDR3 length equals 15 residues. V lost 5 bases, J lost 4 bases, and 14 bases lay in between. The CDR3 here is CASSNGPVFNEKLFF. Written as DNA, the CDR3 is TGTGCCAGCAGCAACGGACCGGTTTTTAATGAAAAACTGTTTTTT.

V usage is TRBV28 and J usage is TRBJ2-7, with D maybe TRBD2 (6 bases). This CDR3 has 15 amino acids. Per germline, CDR1 MDHEN and CDR2 SYDVKM. V was pared by 5 bases and J by 4 bases, with 18 bases between. The CDR3, as DNA: TGTGCCAGCAGTCTTTCGTCCGGGGGTACGTACGAGCAGTACTTC. Its translation is CASSLSSGGTYEQYF.

The chain uses TRBV6-1 and TRBJ1-6, with TRBD1 matching 8 bases. Germline V lookup: CDR1 MNHNS, CDR2 SASEGT. The ends lost 5 bases at V and 5 bases at J; junction bases unmatched: 5. CDR3 length equals 15 residues. The CDR3 reads CASSLTTGDNSPLHF. The CDR3 DNA reads as TGTGCCAGCAGTTTAACGACAGGGGATAATTCACCCCTCCACTTT.

V and J are TRBV7-8 and TRBJ2-1; D possibly corresponds to TRBD1 (5 bases). Trimming stripped 1 base from V and 4 bases from J, with 8 bases between. This CDR3 is 14 amino acids long. Germline CDR1 reads SGHVS; CDR2 reads FQNEAQ. The DNA for the CDR3 is TGTGCCAGCAGCTTAGGGACACATTACAATGAGCAGTTCTTC. Translation gives CASSLGTHYNEQFF.

The chain carries TRBV28 and TRBJ1-2, with TRBD1 identical over 8 bases. Trimming cost V 4 bases and J 4 bases; bases outside gene matches: 2. CDR1 is MDHEN, CDR2 SYDVKM, per germline. The CDR3 is made up of 13 amino acids. CDR3 coding DNA: TGTGCCAGCAGTTACGACAGGGGCTATGGCTACACCTTC. Residues: CASSYDRGYGYTF.